Given below is one TCR beta chain in context. Its antigen is unknown. These data come from a study of cytomegalovirus exposure and HLA in healthy donors. Study results and caveats: The HLA-A and HLA-B alleles of most subjects were reportedly predicted accurately from TCR beta sequences. Presence/absence results assume similar sequencing depth per donor, which may not hold.

The CDR3 covers 14 residues. The germline gives CDR1 LNHNV, CDR2 YYDKDF (reference sequence). Trimming took 6 bases from V and 2 from J; bases not matched to a gene: 4. Primers included in the PCR were 60 Vbeta and 13 Jbeta primers. Profiling relied on immunoSEQ multiplex PCR, and the TCRdb table lists in-frame clones only, not all of them. This specimen shows about 34,000 clones; the ten leading clones hold 3.4%. Sequencing was done on a sample of PBMCs. The origin of this receptor is a woman aged 40-49 years in good health and CMV-seropositive. This chain connects TRBV15 to TRBJ2-3, with 8 bases that match TRBD1. In nucleotides, the CDR3 is TGTGCCACCAGATACAGGGGGGTCACAGATACGCAGTATTTT. Translation gives CATRYRGVTDTQYF.